This is a list of T cell receptor beta chains from one sample in a study of cytomegalovirus exposure and HLA in healthy donors. Measured with immunoSEQ multiplex PCR; TCRdb has only the in-frame clones, and not every one. The sample has around 230,000 clones; over 75% are singletons. The sample comprised PBMCs. Source of these receptors: a male donor in good health and CMV-seronegative. Both conserved end residues are part of each CDR3. The order of the fields is clone size, J gene, V gene, D gene, CDR3 DNA, CDR3 protein. The D gene is left open where the match is weak. A row's size may be missing; if present it is once, few, many or a size class.

>few|TRBJ2-1|TRBV19|-
TGTGCCAGTATTTCCCGACGTAGCGGTTACAATGAGCAGTTCTTC
CASISRRSGYNEQFF
>-|TRBJ1-6|TRBV11-2|-
TGTGCCAGCAGCCCTTTTACGGCAGGATCTGGTTCACCCCTCCACTTT
CASSPFTAGSGSPLHF
>-|TRBJ2-7|TRBV19|-
TGTGCCAGTAGTGAAGGGGCCACTACGGAGCAGTACTTC
CASSEGATTEQYF
>-|TRBJ2-1|TRBV7-8|-
TGTGCCAGCAGCTTCCCATCCGGGACTCGGATGAGGAATGAGCAGTTCTTC
CASSFPSGTRMRNEQFF
>-|TRBJ2-1|TRBV5-1|-
TGCGCCAGCAGCTGGGCTCTGGCTTACCCCTACAATGAGCAGTTCTTC
CASSWALAYPYNEQFF
>-|TRBJ2-5|TRBV27|TRBD1
TGTGCCAGCAGTTTATGGGGACAGGGGGCGAGTGAGCAGTACTTC
CASSLWGQGASEQYF
>once|TRBJ1-2|TRBV19|TRBD1
TGTGCCAGTAGTCTCGTCCTACAGGGGACCTATGGCTACACCTTC
CASSLVLQGTYGYTF
>-|TRBJ2-6|TRBV4-1|-
TGCGCCAGCAGCCAAGACGACTTCAGCACTGGGGCCAACGTCCTGACTTTC
CASSQDDFSTGANVLTF
>-|TRBJ1-5|TRBV27|-
TGTGCCAGCAGTTTGACTCGGGTTAAGCCCCAGCATTTT
CASSLTRVKPQHF
>-|TRBJ1-1|TRBV7-6|-
TGTGCCAGCAGCTTATCGGGGTCTGTGAACACTGAAGCTTTCTTT
CASSLSGSVNTEAFF
>-|TRBJ2-7|TRBV19|-
TGTGCCAGTAGTATGCGGCCCTACGAGCAGTACTTC
CASSMRPYEQYF
>-|TRBJ2-7|TRBV9|-
TGTGCCAGCAGCGTGTCTAACTCCTACGAGCAGTACTTC
CASSVSNSYEQYF
>-|TRBJ1-6|TRBV4-2|-
TGTGCCAGCAGCCAAGATTTCGGGGCCTATAATTCACCCCTCCACTTT
CASSQDFGAYNSPLHF
>-|TRBJ2-2|TRBV5-4|-
TGTGCCAGCAGCAAACCCGGGGGGCCGGGGGCGAACACCGGGGAGCTGTTTTTT
CASSKPGGPGANTGELFF
>-|TRBJ2-7|TRBV9|TRBD1
TGTGCCAGCAGCGCCGAACCGGGACAGGGCTACGAGCAGTACTTC
CASSAEPGQGYEQYF
>-|TRBJ2-5|TRBV19|-
TGTGCCAGTAACCAGGGAAGGCAAGAGACCCAGTACTTC
CASNQGRQETQYF
>-|TRBJ2-3|TRBV4-1|-
TGCGCCAGCAGCCATAGGGGAGGCCCGGACACAGATACGCAGTATTTT
CASSHRGGPDTDTQYF
>-|TRBJ2-1|TRBV19|TRBD2
TGTGCCAGCCATCCGGGGACTAGCGGGCCCTACAATGAGCAGTTCTTC
CASHPGTSGPYNEQFF
>-|TRBJ1-3|TRBV7-2|-
TGTGCCAGCAGCCCCCTCTTGGGAAACACCATATATTTT
CASSPLLGNTIYF
>-|TRBJ2-7|TRBV19|TRBD1
TGTGCCAGTAGTATAGCCCCCGGGACAGCCAACGAGCAGTACTTC
CASSIAPGTANEQYF
>-|TRBJ2-2|TRBV18|-
TGTGCCAGCTCACCACCGTCAGGGGGGCGTTGGTCCGGGGAGCTGTTTTTT
CASSPPSGGRWSGELFF
>few|TRBJ2-2|TRBV11-3|TRBD2
TGCGCCAGCAGCCCAACGAGCGGGGTGGCCGGGGAGCTGTTTTTT
CASSPTSGVAGELFF
>-|TRBJ2-7|TRBV4-3|-
TGCGCCAGCAGCCAAGATAAGTCCTCCTCCTACGAGCAGTACTTC
CASSQDKSSSYEQYF
>-|TRBJ1-1|TRBV5-1|-
TGCGCCAGCAGACTCGCACAGACAACGAACACTGAAGCTTTCTTT
CASRLAQTTNTEAFF
>-|TRBJ2-1|TRBV13|TRBD1
TGTGCCAGCAGCTATCGACAGGGAACCTACAATGAGCAGTTCTTC
CASSYRQGTYNEQFF
>few|TRBJ1-5|TRBV30|TRBD1
TGTGCCTGGAGTGTACAAAGGGGGCAGGGTCAGCCCCAGCATTTT
CAWSVQRGQGQPQHF
>-|TRBJ2-7|TRBV5-1|TRBD2
TGCGCCAGCAGCTGGGGGGGGTCGATGAACGAGCAGTACTTC
CASSWGGSMNEQYF
>-|TRBJ2-1|TRBV2|TRBD1
TGTGCCAGCAGTGAGGGACAGGGAGGACGGGAGCAGTTCTTC
CASSEGQGGREQFF